This T cell receptor beta chain was captured in a study of shared clonotypes between healthy human individuals. Study-level background: CD8 memory received one plate per donor, CD8 naive two, CD4 memory three and CD4 naive three.

Using immunoSEQ multiplex PCR, the repertoire was profiled, and TCRdb retains in-frame clones only, with some absent. The data contain more than 600,000 clones, about 90% of them singletons. The naive CD8 population came from CD45RO-negative cells selected for CCR7, without terminally differentiated effector memory CD45RA+ cells. All of the donors resided in Nashville, Tennessee, and each was a Caucasian adult. The sequence was obtained from a man aged 30 to 39 in good health. Sequenced material: naive CD8+ T cells sorted from blood.

The CDR3 DNA is TGCGCCAGCAGCCAAGATACAGGGGGCGCGGATGAGACCCAGTACTTC. Residues: CASSQDTGGADETQYF. This rearrangement joins TRBV4-1 to TRBJ2-5, with 9 bases identical to TRBD1. This CDR3 spans 16 amino acids. CDR1 is MGHRA, CDR2 YSYEKL, per germline. Trimming took 0 bases from V and 5 from J; bases not matched to a gene: 7.